The 20 T cell receptor beta chains below come from one sample, sequenced in a study of blood T cell repertoires in COVID-19. Using immunoSEQ multiplex PCR, the repertoire was profiled, and TCRdb retains in-frame clones only, with some absent. This sample has 250,000 or so clones; 86% occur once, and the top ten carry around 6.5%. The specimen was peripheral blood. All receptors derive from a man in his 60s with acute or convalescent COVID-19.

This clone was detected only a few times. The genes are TRBV2 and TRBJ2-5, with a possible D match to TRBD2 (6 bases). The CDR3 consists of 13 residues. V dropped 5 bases and J dropped 4 bases, with 11 bases sitting between them. Germline CDR1 reads SNHLY; CDR2 reads FYNNEI. The CDR3 sequence: CASSRDLGETQYF. The CDR3 region has the DNA TGTGCCAGCAGTCGGGACTTGGGAGAGACCCAGTACTTC.

The rearrangement joins TRBV25-1 to TRBJ1-4, with 8 bases identical to TRBD1. Germline V gene sequence: CDR1 MGHDK, CDR2 SYGVNS. The CDR3 is made up of 15 amino acids. The trim removed 4 bases at V and 5 bases at J, leaving 6 bases unmatched. CDR3: CASSAATGENEKLFF. CDR3 in DNA: TGTGCCAGCAGTGCCGCGACAGGGGAGAATGAAAAACTGTTTTTT.

This clone came up once. The chain has TRBV30 and TRBJ2-2; D gene unclear. Trimming took 1 base from V and 5 from J, leaving 8 bases between them. Per germline, CDR1 GTSNPN and CDR2 SVGIG (reference sequence). The CDR3 spans 13 residues. For the CDR3, the DNA is TGTGCCTGGAGTGAACGTAGAACCGGGGAGCTGTTTTTT. Translating gives CAWSERRTGELFF. Looking up the rest from reference TRBV30 and TRBJ2-2 gives the full variable domain: SQTIHQWPATLVQPVGSPLSLECTVEGTSNPNLYWYRQAAGRGLQLLFYSVGIGQISSEVPQNLSASRPQDRQFILSSKKLLLSDSGFYLCAWSERRTGELFFGEGSRLTVL.

The chain employs TRBV7-2 and TRBJ1-5; D may be TRBD1 (6 bases). This CDR3 has 17 residues. Looked up from germline, CDR1 is SGHTA and CDR2 is FQGNSA. V lost 5 bases, J lost 0 bases, and 17 bases lay in between. CDR3 loop: CASSAAGWDISNQPQHF. The CDR3 DNA is TGTGCCAGCAGCGCGGCGGGTTGGGACATTAGCAATCAGCCCCAGCATTTT.

This clone was counted between two and nine times. The chain recombines TRBV7-9 with TRBJ2-1, with TRBD2 identical over 12 bases. The J segment lost 5 bases and the V segment lost 2 bases, leaving 13 bases of the junction unmatched. Per the germline V gene, CDR1 is SEHNR and CDR2 is FQNEAQ (reference sequence). The CDR3 runs to 19 residues. CDR3 nucleotides: TGTGCCAGCAGCTTACAGGTGACTAGCGGGAGATTAGAAGACAATGAGCAGTTCTTC. Translated, it gives CASSLQVTSGRLEDNEQFF.

This rearrangement joins TRBV28 to TRBJ1-4; 7 bases fit TRBD1. V trimming: 5 bases; J trimming: 8 bases; junction bases outside the gene matches: 5. This CDR3 spans 13 amino acids. CDR1 MDHEN and CDR2 SYDVKM come from the germline V gene. The chain's CDR3 is CASSPWDSEKLFF. In DNA, the CDR3 is TGTGCCAGCAGTCCTTGGGACAGCGAAAAACTGTTTTTT.

The chain joins TRBV19 to TRBJ1-5; D is uncertain. The V and J ends lost 3 bases and 0 bases respectively, with 6 bases between them. The V gene's germline CDR1 is LNHDA and CDR2 SQIVND (reference sequence). This CDR3 is 14 amino acids long. CDR3 coding DNA: TGTGCCAGTAGTATCGGGAATAGCAATCAGCCCCAGCATTTT. It specifies CASSIGNSNQPQHF.

This chain uses TRBV5-1 with TRBJ2-7, with 13 bases identical to TRBD2. CDR3 length equals 20 residues. The V and J ends lost 0 bases and 6 bases, in that order; junction bases with no gene match: 18. Per the germline V gene, CDR1 is SGHRS and CDR2 is YFSETQ. The CDR3 sequence: CASSLVPAGTSGKFVTEQYF. The DNA for the CDR3 is TGCGCCAGCAGCTTGGTCCCCGCAGGGACTAGCGGGAAATTCGTGACCGAGCAGTACTTC.

J is TRBJ1-6 and V is TRBV28; D gene uncertain. This CDR3 is built from 16 residues. The V gene lost 4 bases and the J gene lost 6 bases, with 16 bases spanning the gap. Looked up from germline, CDR1 is MDHEN and CDR2 is SYDVKM. As DNA, the CDR3 is TGTGCCAGCAGTTCAGGACCCCCTCGGGGTAATTCACCCCTCCACTTT. Translation: CASSSGPPRGNSPLHF.

This clone was seen a handful of times. The gene calls are TRBV7-6 and TRBJ2-1; perhaps TRBD2 as D (5 bases). The CDR3 extends over 15 amino acids. In germline, CDR1 is SGHVS, CDR2 FNYEAQ. V was pared by 2 bases and J by 1 base, with 9 bases between. The CDR3 loop reads CASSLQLESYNEQFF. In nucleotides, the CDR3 is TGTGCCAGCAGCTTACAACTAGAGTCCTACAATGAGCAGTTCTTC.

The rearrangement joins TRBV27 to TRBJ2-7, with D possibly matching TRBD2 (6 bases). V was shortened by 4 bases and J by 2 bases, with 15 bases between the two germline ends. Germline CDR1 MNHEY, CDR2 SMNVEV (reference sequence). CDR3 size: 15 residues. CDR3 nucleotide sequence: TGTGCCAGCAGTTCCTCAGGGAGGAGACCCTACGAGCAGTACTTC. Translation gives CASSSSGRRPYEQYF.

The rearrangement uses TRBV28 and TRBJ2-7, with D unclear. CDR1 is MDHEN, CDR2 SYDVKM, per germline. The CDR3 consists of 16 residues. The V and J ends lost 5 bases and 0 bases respectively, with 17 bases between them. CDR3 DNA: TGTGCCAGCAGTCTCACAATTCGGGTCCCCTCCTACGAGCAGTACTTC. Encoded protein: CASSLTIRVPSYEQYF. Variable domain in full (rest from reference TRBV28 and TRBJ2-7): DVKVTQSSRYLVKRTGEKVFLECVQDMDHENMFWYRQDPGLGLRLIYFSYDVKMKEKGDIPEGYSVSREKKERFSLILESASTNQTSMYLCASSLTIRVPSYEQYFGPGTRLTVT.

The chain employs TRBV5-1 and TRBJ2-3; TRBD2 matches at 10 bases. After removal of 3 bases from V and 2 bases from J, the junction contained 6 bases not matched to a gene. CDR1 is SGHRS, CDR2 YFSETQ, per germline. The CDR3 totals 16 residues. The CDR3 is CASSSLLAGVTDTQYF. DNA for the CDR3: TGCGCCAGCAGCTCTCTCCTAGCGGGGGTCACAGATACGCAGTATTTT. Looking up the rest from reference TRBV5-1 and TRBJ2-3 gives the full variable domain: KAGVTQTPRYLIKTRGQQVTLSCSPISGHRSVSWYQQTPGQGLQFLFEYFSETQRNKGNFPGRFSGRQFSNSRSEMNVSTLELGDSALYLCASSSLLAGVTDTQYFGPGTRLTVL.

The rearrangement links TRBV6-5 to TRBJ1-2, with D unresolved. The CDR3 has 12 residues. V was shortened by 6 bases and J by 6 bases, with 11 bases between the two germline ends. The V gene's germline CDR1 is MNHEY and CDR2 SVGAGI. DNA for the CDR3: TGTGCCAGCAGGGAGGGAGACGATGGCTACACCTTC. This sequence encodes CASREGDDGYTF.

The chain uses TRBV14 and TRBJ1-2; no clear D. From germline, CDR1 is SGHDN and CDR2 FVKESK. Trimming pared 0 bases from V and 7 bases from J, leaving 18 bases between. The CDR3 extends over 16 amino acids. This CDR3 is CASSQDLIGNLRGYTF. CDR3 DNA sequence: TGTGCCAGCAGCCAAGATTTAATCGGGAACCTTCGTGGCTACACCTTC.

The chain couples TRBV29-1 to TRBJ2-4; D unresolved. The germline CDR1 and CDR2 sequences are SQVTM and ANQGSEA. The CDR3 is 13 amino acids. In nucleotides, the CDR3 is TGCAGTGCCTTTTTGATCTCCAGGAACATTCAGTACTTC. This gives the protein CSAFLISRNIQYF. The whole variable domain, remainder taken from reference TRBV29-1 and TRBJ2-4, is SAVISQKPSRDICQRGTSLTIQCQVDSQVTMMFWYRQQPGQSLTLIATANQGSEATYESGFVIDKFPISRPNLTFSTLTVSNMSPEDSSIYLCSAFLISRNIQYFGAGTRLSVL.

This clone showed up just a few times. The junction and the germline gene differ at one end; a read error may be behind it. V is TRBV13 and J is TRBJ1-3, with D possibly matching TRBD1 (5 bases). Per germline, CDR1 PRHDT and CDR2 FYEKMQ (reference sequence). The CDR3 covers 15 residues. CDR3 DNA: TGTGCCAGCAGTTTAGCGTTCCAGGGTGAGGACACCATATATTTT. Translating gives CASSLAFQGEDTIYF.

In its sample, this clone was seen a few times. The V gene is TRBV5-1, the J gene TRBJ2-7, with D maybe TRBD1 (6 bases). The CDR3 sequence is 16 residues long. Germline V gene sequence: CDR1 SGHRS, CDR2 YFSETQ. V shed 0 bases and J shed 0 bases, with 13 bases lying between them. The CDR3 here is CASSLARDRTSYEQYF. CDR3 DNA: TGCGCCAGCAGCTTGGCCCGAGACAGGACCTCCTACGAGCAGTACTTC.

The CDR3 nucleotides are TGTGCCAGTAGTATGGGCACAGGCTTGTACACTGAAGCTTTCTTT. This gives the protein CASSMGTGLYTEAFF. The chain combines TRBV19 with TRBJ1-1; tentatively, D is TRBD1 (5 bases). V lost 3 bases and J 3 bases, leaving 14 bases between the germline ends. The germline V gene has CDR1 LNHDA and CDR2 SQIVND (reference sequence). This CDR3 has 15 residues.

The V and J genes are TRBV11-3 and TRBJ1-1; tentative D call: TRBD1 (5 bases). CDR1 is SGHNT and CDR2 is YENEEA in the germline V gene. CDR3 length: 16 residues. V was shortened by 2 bases and J by 2 bases, with 15 bases between the two germline ends. The CDR3 DNA is TGTGCCAGCAGCTTATCAAAAGGGAGGGGAAACACTGAAGCTTTCTTT. Protein: CASSLSKGRGNTEAFF.